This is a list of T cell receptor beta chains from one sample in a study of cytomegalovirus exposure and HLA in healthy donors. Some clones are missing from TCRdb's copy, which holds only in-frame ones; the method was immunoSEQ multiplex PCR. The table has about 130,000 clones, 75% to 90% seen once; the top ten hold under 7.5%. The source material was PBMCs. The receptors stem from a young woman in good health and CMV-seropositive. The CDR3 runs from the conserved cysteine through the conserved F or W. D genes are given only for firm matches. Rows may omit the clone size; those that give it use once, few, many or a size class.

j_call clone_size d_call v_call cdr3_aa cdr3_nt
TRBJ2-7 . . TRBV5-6 CASSFLNYEQYF TGTGCCAGCAGCTTCCTAAACTACGAGCAGTACTTC
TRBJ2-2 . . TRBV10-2 CASWGRTEVTNTGELFF TGCGCCAGCTGGGGGCGGACAGAGGTAACGAACACCGGGGAGCTGTTTTTT
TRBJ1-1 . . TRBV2 CASSARTENTEAFF TGTGCCAGCAGTGCAAGGACAGAGAACACTGAAGCTTTCTTT
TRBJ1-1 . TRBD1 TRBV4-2 CASSQGDREFTEAFF TGTGCCAGCAGCCAAGGGGACAGGGAATTCACTGAAGCTTTCTTT
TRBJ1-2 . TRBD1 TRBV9 CASSVRGDYGYTF TGTGCCAGCAGCGTCAGGGGGGACTATGGCTACACCTTC
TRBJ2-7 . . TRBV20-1 CSVSSSYEQYF TGCAGTGTTAGCTCCTCCTACGAGCAGTACTTC
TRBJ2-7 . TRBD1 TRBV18 CASSPPGQGKTYEQYF TGTGCCAGCTCACCTCCAGGACAGGGGAAAACCTACGAGCAGTACTTC
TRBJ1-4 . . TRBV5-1 CASSLGLSLLGLNEKLFF TGCGCCAGCAGCTTGGGCCTGAGTTTACTGGGACTTAATGAAAAACTGTTTTTT
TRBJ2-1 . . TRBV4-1 CASSQSLEYEQFF TGCGCCAGCAGCCAGTCACTAGAGTATGAGCAGTTCTTC
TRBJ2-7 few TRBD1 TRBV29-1 CSVLTKTGAYEQYF TGCAGCGTTCTCACCAAGACAGGGGCCTACGAGCAGTACTTC
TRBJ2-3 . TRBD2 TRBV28 CASSLFSGRTDTQYF TGTGCCAGCAGTTTATTTAGCGGGCGCACAGATACGCAGTATTTT
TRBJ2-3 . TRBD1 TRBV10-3 CATSTGEDTQYF TGTGCCACCTCGACAGGGGAGGATACGCAGTATTTT
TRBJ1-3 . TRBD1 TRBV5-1 CASSPAGTGTTGNTIYF TGCGCCAGCAGCCCAGCCGGGACAGGGACGACTGGAAACACCATATATTTT
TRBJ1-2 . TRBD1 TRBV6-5 CASKGQGLANYGYTF TGTGCCAGCAAAGGACAGGGGCTAGCTAACTATGGCTACACCTTC
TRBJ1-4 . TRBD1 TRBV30 CAWRAWTGINEKLFF TGTGCCTGGAGAGCATGGACAGGGATCAATGAAAAACTGTTTTTT
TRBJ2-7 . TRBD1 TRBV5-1 CASRPGTGSYEQYF TGCGCCAGCAGACCCGGGACAGGGTCCTACGAGCAGTACTTC
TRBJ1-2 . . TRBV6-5 CASSYPGDYGYTF TGTGCCAGCAGTTACCCAGGGGACTATGGCTACACCTTC
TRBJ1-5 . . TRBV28 CASSLTHGHKHF TGTGCCAGCAGTTTGACCCACGGACATAAGCATTTT
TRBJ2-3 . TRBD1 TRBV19 CATSDRAGITQYF TGTGCCACCTCGGACAGGGCCGGGATTACGCAGTATTTT
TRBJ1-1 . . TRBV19 CASSLNRAEAFF TGTGCCAGCTCCCTCAACAGGGCTGAAGCTTTCTTT
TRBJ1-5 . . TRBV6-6 CASSADTYQSQHF TGTGCCAGCAGTGCGGACACCTATCAGTCCCAGCATTTT
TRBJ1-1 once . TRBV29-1 CSVGEAVEAFF TGCAGCGTAGGGGAGGCAGTTGAAGCTTTCTTT
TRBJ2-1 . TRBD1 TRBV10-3 CAISESLIGDRPLYEQFF TGTGCCATCAGTGAGTCTTTGATTGGGGACAGACCCCTTTATGAGCAGTTCTTC
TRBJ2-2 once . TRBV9 CASSVVAGLLMDTGELFF TGTGCCAGCAGCGTAGTGGCGGGCCTCCTGATGGACACCGGGGAGCTGTTTTTT
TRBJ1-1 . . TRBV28 CASSLGATDMNTEAFF TGTGCCAGCAGTTTGGGGGCGACAGACATGAACACTGAAGCTTTCTTT
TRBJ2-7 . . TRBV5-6 CASSSAYEQYF TGTGCCAGCAGCTCAGCCTACGAGCAGTACTTC
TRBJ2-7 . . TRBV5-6 CASSLGPTGGSYEQYF TGTGCCAGCAGCTTAGGGCCGACAGGAGGATCCTACGAGCAGTACTTC
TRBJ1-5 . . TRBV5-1 CASSLGGGGQPQHF TGCGCCAGCAGCTTGGGGGGGGGAGGTCAGCCCCAGCATTTT
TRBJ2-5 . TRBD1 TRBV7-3 CASSLGPGQGRETQYF TGTGCCAGCAGCTTAGGGCCGGGACAGGGGCGGGAGACCCAGTACTTC
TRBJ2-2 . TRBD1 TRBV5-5 CASSLAVDRKPGELFF TGTGCCAGCAGCTTGGCCGTGGACAGGAAGCCCGGGGAGCTGTTTTTT
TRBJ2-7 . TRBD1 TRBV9 CASGQGSYEQYF TGTGCCAGCGGACAGGGCTCCTACGAGCAGTACTTC
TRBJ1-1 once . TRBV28 CASSFKGGYTEAFF TGTGCCAGCAGTTTTAAGGGCGGGTACACTGAAGCTTTCTTT
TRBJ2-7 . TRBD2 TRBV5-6 CASSFPSGRASEQYF TGTGCCAGCAGCTTTCCTAGCGGGAGGGCGTCGGAGCAGTACTTC
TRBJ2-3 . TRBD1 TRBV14 CASSPPGQGGTQYF TGTGCCAGCAGCCCGCCGGGACAGGGCGGGACGCAGTATTTT
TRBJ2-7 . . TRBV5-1 CASSLGQGNEQYF TGCGCCAGCAGCTTGGGGCAGGGTAACGAGCAGTACTTC
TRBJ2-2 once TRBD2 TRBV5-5 CASSWGLAVNTGELFF TGTGCCAGCAGCTGGGGACTAGCGGTAAACACCGGGGAGCTGTTTTTT
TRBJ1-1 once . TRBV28 CASSLEGTGAFF TGTGCCAGCAGTTTAGAGGGGACTGGAGCTTTCTTT
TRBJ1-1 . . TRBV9 CASSVAENTEAFF TGTGCCAGCAGCGTTGCAGAAAACACTGAAGCTTTCTTT
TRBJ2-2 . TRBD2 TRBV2 CASASQDLAVGTGELFF TGTGCCAGCGCCTCCCAGGACCTAGCGGTTGGGACCGGGGAGCTGTTTTTT
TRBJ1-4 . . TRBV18 CASSPYQATNEKLFF TGTGCCAGCTCACCATACCAGGCTACTAATGAAAAACTGTTTTTT
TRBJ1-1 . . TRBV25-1 CASSELGRWTEAFF TGTGCCAGCAGTGAACTGGGGAGATGGACTGAAGCTTTCTTT